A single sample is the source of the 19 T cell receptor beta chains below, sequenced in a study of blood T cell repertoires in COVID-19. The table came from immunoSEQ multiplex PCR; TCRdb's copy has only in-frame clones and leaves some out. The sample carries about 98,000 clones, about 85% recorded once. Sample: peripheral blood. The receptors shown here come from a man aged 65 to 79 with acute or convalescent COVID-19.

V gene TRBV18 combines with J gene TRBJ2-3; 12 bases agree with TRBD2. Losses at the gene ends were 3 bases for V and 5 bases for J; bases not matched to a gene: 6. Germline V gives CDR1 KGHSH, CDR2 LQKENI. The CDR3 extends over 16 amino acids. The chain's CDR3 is CASSPPSGGALDTQYF. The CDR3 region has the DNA TGTGCCAGCTCACCTCCTAGCGGGGGGGCCTTAGATACGCAGTATTTT.

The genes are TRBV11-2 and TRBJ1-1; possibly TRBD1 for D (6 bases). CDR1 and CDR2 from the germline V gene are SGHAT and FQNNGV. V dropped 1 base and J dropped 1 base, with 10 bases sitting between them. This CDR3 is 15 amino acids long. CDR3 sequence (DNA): TGTGCCAGCAGCTTAGGGGGGACAAGGAACACTGAAGCTTTCTTT. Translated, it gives CASSLGGTRNTEAFF.

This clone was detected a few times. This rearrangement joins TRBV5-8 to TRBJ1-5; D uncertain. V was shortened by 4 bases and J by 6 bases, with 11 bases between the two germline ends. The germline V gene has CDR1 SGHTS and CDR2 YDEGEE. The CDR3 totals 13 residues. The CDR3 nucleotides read TGTGCCAGCAGCCGGATGGAGCTTCAGCCCCAGCATTTT. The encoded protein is CASSRMELQPQHF.

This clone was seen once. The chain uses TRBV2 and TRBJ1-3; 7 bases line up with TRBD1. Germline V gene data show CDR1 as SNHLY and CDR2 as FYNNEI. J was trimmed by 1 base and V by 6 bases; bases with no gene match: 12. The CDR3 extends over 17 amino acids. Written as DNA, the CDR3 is TGTGCCAGCAGCCGCGGGACAGCCCTTTTATCTGGAAACACCATATATTTT. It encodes CASSRGTALLSGNTIYF.

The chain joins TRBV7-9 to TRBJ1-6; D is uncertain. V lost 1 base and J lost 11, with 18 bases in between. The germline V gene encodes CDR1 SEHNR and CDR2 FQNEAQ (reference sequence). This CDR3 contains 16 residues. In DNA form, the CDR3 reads TGTGCCAGCAGCTTAGAGACTCCAGATGGTTCGGCACCCCTCCACTTT. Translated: CASSLETPDGSAPLHF.

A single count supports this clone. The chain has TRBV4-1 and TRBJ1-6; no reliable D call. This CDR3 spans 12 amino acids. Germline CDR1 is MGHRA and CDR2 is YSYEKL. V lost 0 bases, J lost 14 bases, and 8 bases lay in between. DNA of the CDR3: TGCGCCAGCAGCCAAGACAGTCATGCCCTCCACTTT. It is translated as CASSQDSHALHF.

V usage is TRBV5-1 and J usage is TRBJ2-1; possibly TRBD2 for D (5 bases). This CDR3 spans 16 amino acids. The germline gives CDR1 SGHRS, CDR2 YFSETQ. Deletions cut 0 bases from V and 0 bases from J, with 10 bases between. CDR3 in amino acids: CASSLARGTSYNEQFF. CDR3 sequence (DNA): TGCGCCAGCAGCTTGGCCCGGGGTACCTCCTACAATGAGCAGTTCTTC.

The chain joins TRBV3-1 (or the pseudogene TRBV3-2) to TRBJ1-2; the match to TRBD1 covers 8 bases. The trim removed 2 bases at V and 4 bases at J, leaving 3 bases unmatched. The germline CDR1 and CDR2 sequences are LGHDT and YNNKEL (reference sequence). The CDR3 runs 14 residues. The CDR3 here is CASSQSTGGYGYTF. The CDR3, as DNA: TGTGCCAGCAGCCAAAGTACAGGGGGCTATGGCTACACCTTC.

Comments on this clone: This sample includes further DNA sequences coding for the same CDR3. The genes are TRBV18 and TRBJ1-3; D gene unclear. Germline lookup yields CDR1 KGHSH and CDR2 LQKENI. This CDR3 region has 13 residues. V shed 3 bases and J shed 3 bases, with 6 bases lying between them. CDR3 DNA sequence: TGTGCCAGCTCACCCCTTAGTGGAAACACCATATATTTT. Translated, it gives CASSPLSGNTIYF.

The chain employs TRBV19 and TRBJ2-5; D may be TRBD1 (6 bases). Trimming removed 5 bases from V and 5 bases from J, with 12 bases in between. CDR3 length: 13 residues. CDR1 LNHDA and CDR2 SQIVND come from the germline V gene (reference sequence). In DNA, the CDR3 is TGTGCCAGTAGTTCAGGGGTGAGGGAGACCCAGTACTTC. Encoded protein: CASSSGVRETQYF.

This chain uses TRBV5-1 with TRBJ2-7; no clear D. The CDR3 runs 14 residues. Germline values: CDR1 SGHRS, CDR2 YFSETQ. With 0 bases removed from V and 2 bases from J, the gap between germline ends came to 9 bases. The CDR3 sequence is CASSLDSSPYEQYF. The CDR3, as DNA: TGCGCCAGCAGCTTGGACTCGTCTCCCTACGAGCAGTACTTC.

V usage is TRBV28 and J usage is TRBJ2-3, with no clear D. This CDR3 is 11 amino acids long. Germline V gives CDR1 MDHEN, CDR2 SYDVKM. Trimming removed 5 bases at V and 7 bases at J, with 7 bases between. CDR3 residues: CASSHRYTQYF. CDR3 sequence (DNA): TGTGCCAGCAGTCACCGGTATACGCAGTATTTT.

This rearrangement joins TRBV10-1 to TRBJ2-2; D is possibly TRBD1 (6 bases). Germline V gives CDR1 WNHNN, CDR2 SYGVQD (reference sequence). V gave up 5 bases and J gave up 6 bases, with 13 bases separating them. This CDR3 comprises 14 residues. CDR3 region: CASSQGIGSGELFF. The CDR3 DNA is TGCGCCAGCAGTCAGGGGATCGGGTCCGGGGAGCTGTTTTTT.

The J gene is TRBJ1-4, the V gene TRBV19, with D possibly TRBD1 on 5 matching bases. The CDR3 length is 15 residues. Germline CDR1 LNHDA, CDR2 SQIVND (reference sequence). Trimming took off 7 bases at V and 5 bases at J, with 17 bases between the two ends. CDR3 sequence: CASIGGRAANEKLFF. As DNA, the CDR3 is TGTGCCAGTATTGGGGGGAGAGCCGCGAATGAAAAACTGTTTTTT.

The DNA for the CDR3 is TGTGCCAGCTTTAGCCTTAACTATGGCTACACCTTC. It yields the protein CASFSLNYGYTF. V and J are TRBV6-5 and TRBJ1-2; D gene ambiguous. The CDR3 has 12 residues. Germline loops: CDR1 MNHEY, CDR2 SVGAGI. V was shortened by 8 bases and J by 1 base, with 8 bases between the two germline ends.

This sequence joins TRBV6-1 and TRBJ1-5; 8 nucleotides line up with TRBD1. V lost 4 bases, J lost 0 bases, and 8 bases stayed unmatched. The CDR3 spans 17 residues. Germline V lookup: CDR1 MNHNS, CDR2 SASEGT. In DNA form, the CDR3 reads TGTGCCAGCAGTGGGGGGACAGGAGCTTATAGCAATCAGCCCCAGCATTTT. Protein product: CASSGGTGAYSNQPQHF.

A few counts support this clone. The CDR3 is CASSYTSGVNAGELFF. CDR3 sequence (DNA): TGCGCCAGCAGCTACACTAGCGGGGTCAACGCCGGGGAGCTGTTTTTT. The gene calls are TRBV5-1 and TRBJ2-2, with 10 bases matching TRBD2. Unmatched junction bases numbered 8, after V lost 3 bases and J lost 6 bases. CDR3 length: 16 amino acids. Germline CDR1 is SGHRS and CDR2 is YFSETQ.

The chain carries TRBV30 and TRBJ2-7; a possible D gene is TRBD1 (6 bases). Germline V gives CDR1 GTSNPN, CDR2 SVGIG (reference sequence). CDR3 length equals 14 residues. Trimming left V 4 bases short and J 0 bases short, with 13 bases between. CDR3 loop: CAWKPQGSSYEQYF. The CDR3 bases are TGTGCCTGGAAACCACAGGGAAGCTCCTACGAGCAGTACTTC.

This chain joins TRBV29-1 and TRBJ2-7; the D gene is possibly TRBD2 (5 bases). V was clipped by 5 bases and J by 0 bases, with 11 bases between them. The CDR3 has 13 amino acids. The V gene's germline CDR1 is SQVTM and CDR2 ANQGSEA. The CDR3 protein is CSVQRQLSYEQYF. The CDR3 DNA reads TGCAGCGTTCAGCGGCAGCTCTCCTACGAGCAGTACTTC.